The entry below gives a single TCR beta chain sequence along with its context. This record belongs to a study of regulatory T cells in long-lasting Graves disease. Trimming pared 6 bases from V and 7 bases from J, leaving 13 bases between. Germline V gene data show CDR1 as MNHNS and CDR2 as SASEGT. The CDR3 has 13 amino acids. CDR3 regions were amplified by Arm-PCR using iRepertoire HTBI primers to build TCR beta libraries. TCRdb fed the multiplex PCR reads into MiXCR, producing one record per CDR3 protein. The table lists fewer than 350,000 distinct CDR3 sequences, about 18% of them singletons. Time point given: newly diagnosed GD, antithyroid drugs for less than 3 months. TCR sequences were obtained from RNA taken from PBMCs.

This TCR was recovered from a female donor with Graves disease. The V call is TRBV6-1, the J call TRBJ2-1; D is uncertain. The sample in question was peripheral blood mononuclear cells (PBMCs), obtained at new diagnosis, from a patient treated with antithyroid drugs. DNA of the CDR3: TGTGCCAGCAGCCGACCACGGGCTAATGAGCAGTTCTTC. It is translated as CASSRPRANEQFF.